The rows below give T cell receptor beta chains drawn from one sample of a study of blood T cell repertoires in COVID-19. The method was immunoSEQ multiplex PCR; TCRdb's version includes in-frame clones alone and lacks a portion of them. Among about 26,000 clones listed, 80% to 95% were seen once. The sequenced material came from peripheral blood. These receptors came from a human donor in a cohort sampled during active COVID-19. Both conserved end residues are part of each CDR3. The D gene is left open where the match is weak. Size tells how often a clone was seen (once, few, many) or the class of an expanded clone, and some rows leave it out.

clone_size j_call v_call d_call cdr3_nt cdr3_aa
NA TRBJ1-1 TRBV5-4 NA TGTGCCAGCAGACCAGTACAGAGGAACACTGAAGCTTTCTTT CASRPVQRNTEAFF
NA TRBJ2-1 TRBV5-1 TRBD2 TGCGCCAGCAGCTCGCTAGCGGAGCCCTACAATGAGCAGTTCTTC CASSSLAEPYNEQFF
once TRBJ1-2 TRBV7-8 TRBD1 TGTGCCAGCAGCATACAGGGGGCGTCGAATGGCTACACCTTC CASSIQGASNGYTF
once TRBJ2-7 TRBV10-3 TRBD1 TGTGCCATCAGTGAGGAGGGGGCAGGGGCCGGGGAGCAGTACTTC CAISEEGAGAGEQYF
once TRBJ2-1 TRBV2 TRBD2 TGTGCCAGCAGCGAACTAGCGGGGGGATACAATGAGCAGTTCTTC CASSELAGGYNEQFF
NA TRBJ2-2 TRBV5-1 TRBD2 TGCGCCAGCAGCTTTGACGGGAGGACACACCGGGAGCTGTTTTTT CASSFDGRTHRELFF
NA TRBJ2-5 TRBV2 NA TGTGCCAGCAGTGGGGGCCTAATGGAGACCCAGTACTTC CASSGGLMETQYF
NA TRBJ2-1 TRBV10-1 NA TGCGCCAGCAGTCGACAGGCTGAGCAGTTCTTC CASSRQAEQFF
NA TRBJ1-5 TRBV10-2 NA TGCGCCAGCAGTGCTACCTATAGCAATCAGCCCCAGCATTTT CASSATYSNQPQHF
NA TRBJ2-4 TRBV6-1 TRBD2 TGTGCCAGCAGTGAAGGGACTAGCCGGGTGAGTGACATTCAGTACTTC CASSEGTSRVSDIQYF